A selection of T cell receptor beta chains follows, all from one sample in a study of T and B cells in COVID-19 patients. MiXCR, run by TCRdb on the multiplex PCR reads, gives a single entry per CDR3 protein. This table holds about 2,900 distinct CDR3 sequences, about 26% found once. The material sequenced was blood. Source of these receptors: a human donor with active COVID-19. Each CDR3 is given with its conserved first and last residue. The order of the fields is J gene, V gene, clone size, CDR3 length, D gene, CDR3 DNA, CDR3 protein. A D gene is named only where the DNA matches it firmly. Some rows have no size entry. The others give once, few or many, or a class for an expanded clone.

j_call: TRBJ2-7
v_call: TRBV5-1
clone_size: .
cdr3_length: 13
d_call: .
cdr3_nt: TGCGCCAGCAGCCGGAACAGGGAGGGATCGCAGTACTTC
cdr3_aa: CASSRNREGSQYF

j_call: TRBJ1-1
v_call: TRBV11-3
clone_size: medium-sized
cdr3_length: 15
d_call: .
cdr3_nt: TGTGCCAGCAGCTCGGTGAGGGGATGGCGGACTGAAGCTTTCTTT
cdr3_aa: CASSSVRGWRTEAFF

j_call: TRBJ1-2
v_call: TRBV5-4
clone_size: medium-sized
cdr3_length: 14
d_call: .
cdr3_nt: TGTGCCAGCAGCTCCGGACCGGAGCGAGATGGCTACACCTTC
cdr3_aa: CASSSGPERDGYTF

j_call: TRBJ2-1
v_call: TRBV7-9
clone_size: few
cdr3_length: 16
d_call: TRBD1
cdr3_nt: TGTGCCAGCAGCTTCCGGAGAGGACAGGGGATCGATGAGCAGTTCTTC
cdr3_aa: CASSFRRGQGIDEQFF

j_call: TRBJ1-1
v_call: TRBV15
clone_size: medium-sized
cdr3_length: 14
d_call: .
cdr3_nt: TGTGCCACCAGCAGAGATGTGCTGAACACTGAAGCTTTCTTT
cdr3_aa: CATSRDVLNTEAFF

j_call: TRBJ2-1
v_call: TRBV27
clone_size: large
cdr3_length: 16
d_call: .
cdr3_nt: TGTGCCAGCAGTTTAGAGGGACTTGGGGGCTTCAGGGAGCAGTTCTTC
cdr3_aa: CASSLEGLGGFREQFF

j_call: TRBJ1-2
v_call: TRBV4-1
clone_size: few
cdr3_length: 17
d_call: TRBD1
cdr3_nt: TGCGCCAGCAGCCAAGAGTGGGGGACAGGGGTAGACTATGGCTACACCTTC
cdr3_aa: CASSQEWGTGVDYGYTF

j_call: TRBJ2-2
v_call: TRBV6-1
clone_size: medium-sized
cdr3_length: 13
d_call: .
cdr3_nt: TGTGCCAGCAGTGAAGCGCGTGCCGGGGAGCTGTTTTTT
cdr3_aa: CASSEARAGELFF

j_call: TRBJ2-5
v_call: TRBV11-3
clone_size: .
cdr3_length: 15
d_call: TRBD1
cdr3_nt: TGTGCCAGCAGCTCGGGACAGGGCGTGAAGGAGACCCAGTACTTC
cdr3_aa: CASSSGQGVKETQYF

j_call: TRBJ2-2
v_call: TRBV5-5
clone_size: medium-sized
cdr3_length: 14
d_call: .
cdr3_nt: TGTGCCAGCAGCTTAGGGGGAGGTACCGGGGAGCTGTTTTTT
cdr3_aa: CASSLGGGTGELFF

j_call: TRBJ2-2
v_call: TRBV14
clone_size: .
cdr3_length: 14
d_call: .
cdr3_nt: TGTGCCAGCAGCCAAGCAGCCTACACCGGGGAGCTGTTTTTT
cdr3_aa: CASSQAAYTGELFF

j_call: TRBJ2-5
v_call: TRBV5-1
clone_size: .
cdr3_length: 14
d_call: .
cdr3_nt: TGCGCCAGCAGCCCCTCTGGGACATCGGAGACCCAGTACTTC
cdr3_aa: CASSPSGTSETQYF

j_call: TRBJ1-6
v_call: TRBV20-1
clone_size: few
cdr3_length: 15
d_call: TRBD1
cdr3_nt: TGCAGTGCTAGAGAAACGGGACAGCATAATTCACCCCTCCACTTT
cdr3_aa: CSARETGQHNSPLHF

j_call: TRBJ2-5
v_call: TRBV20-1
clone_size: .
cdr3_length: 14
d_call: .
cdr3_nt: TGCAGTGCCAGGACGAGGGGGGGGGCACAGACCCAGTACTTC
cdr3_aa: CSARTRGGAQTQYF

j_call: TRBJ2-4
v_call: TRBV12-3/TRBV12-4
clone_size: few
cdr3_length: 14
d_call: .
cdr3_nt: TGTGCCAGCAGTCCCCGCCGAGCCAAAAACATTCAGTACTTC
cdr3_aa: CASSPRRAKNIQYF

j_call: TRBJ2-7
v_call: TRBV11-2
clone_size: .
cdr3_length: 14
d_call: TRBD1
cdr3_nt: TGTGCCAGCAGCTACCAGACAGGGATCTACGAGCAGTACTTC
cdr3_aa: CASSYQTGIYEQYF

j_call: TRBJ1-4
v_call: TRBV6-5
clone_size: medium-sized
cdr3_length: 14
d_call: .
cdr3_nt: TGTGCCAGCAGTTTCCTACAGACGGGTGAAAAACTGTTTTTT
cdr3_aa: CASSFLQTGEKLFF

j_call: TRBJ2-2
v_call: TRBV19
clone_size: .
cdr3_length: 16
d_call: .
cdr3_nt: TGTGCCAGTGGTATTCTCGGGACGGCGAACACCGGGGAGCTGTTTTTT
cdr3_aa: CASGILGTANTGELFF

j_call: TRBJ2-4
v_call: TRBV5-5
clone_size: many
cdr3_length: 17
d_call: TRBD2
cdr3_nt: TGTGCCAGCAGCTTGACTAGCGGGGGGATAGCCAAAAACATTCAGTACTTC
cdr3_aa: CASSLTSGGIAKNIQYF

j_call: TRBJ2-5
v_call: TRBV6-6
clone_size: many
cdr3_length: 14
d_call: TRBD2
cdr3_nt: TGTGCCAGCAGAGTACTAGCGGTACAAGAGACCCAGTACTTC
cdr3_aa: CASRVLAVQETQYF

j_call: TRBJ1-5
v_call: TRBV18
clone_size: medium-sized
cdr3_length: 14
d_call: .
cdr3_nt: TGTGCCAGCTCAGTAGGGGCGAGCAATCAGCCCCAGCATTTT
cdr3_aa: CASSVGASNQPQHF

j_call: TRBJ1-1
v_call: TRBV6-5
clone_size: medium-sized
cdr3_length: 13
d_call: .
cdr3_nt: TGTGCCAGCAGCCGATCAAGGAACACTGAAGCTTTCTTT
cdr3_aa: CASSRSRNTEAFF

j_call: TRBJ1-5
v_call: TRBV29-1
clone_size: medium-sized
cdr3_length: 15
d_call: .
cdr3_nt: TGCAGCGCCTATTTTAAGGGGGTAGGCAATCAGCCCCAGCATTTT
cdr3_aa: CSAYFKGVGNQPQHF

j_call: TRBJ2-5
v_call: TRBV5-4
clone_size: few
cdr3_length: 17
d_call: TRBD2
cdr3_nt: TGTGCCAGCAGCCCTTCTAGCGGGGGGGCCGCGAGGGAGACCCAGTACTTC
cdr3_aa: CASSPSSGGAARETQYF

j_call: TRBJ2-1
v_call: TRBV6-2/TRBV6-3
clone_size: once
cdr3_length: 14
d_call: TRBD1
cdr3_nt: TGTGCCAGCAGTTACAGGCAGGGGGCCCATGAGCAGTTCTTC
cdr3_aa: CASSYRQGAHEQFF

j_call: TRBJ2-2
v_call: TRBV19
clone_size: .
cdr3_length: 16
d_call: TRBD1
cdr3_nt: TGTGCCAGTAGTTTAACCGGGACAGCGAACACCGGGGAGCTGTTTTTT
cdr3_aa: CASSLTGTANTGELFF

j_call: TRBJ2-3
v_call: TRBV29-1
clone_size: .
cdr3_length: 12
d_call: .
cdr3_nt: TGCAGCGGGGGGCGGGGCACAGATACGCAGTATTTT
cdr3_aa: CSGGRGTDTQYF

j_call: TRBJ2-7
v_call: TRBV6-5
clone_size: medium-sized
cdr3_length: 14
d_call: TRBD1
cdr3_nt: TGTGCCAGCAGTTACTCGAGAGGGACAGCCGAGCAGTACTTC
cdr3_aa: CASSYSRGTAEQYF

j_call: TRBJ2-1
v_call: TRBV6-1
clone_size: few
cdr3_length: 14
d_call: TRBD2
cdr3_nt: TGTGCCAGCAGTCGGACTAGCGGGGGCTATGAGCAGTTCTTC
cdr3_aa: CASSRTSGGYEQFF

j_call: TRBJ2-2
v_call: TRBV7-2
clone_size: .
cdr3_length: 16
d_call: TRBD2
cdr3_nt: TGTGCCAGCAGCTTAGGCGGGGGGCATCGTTCCGGGGAGCTGTTTTTT
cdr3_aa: CASSLGGGHRSGELFF

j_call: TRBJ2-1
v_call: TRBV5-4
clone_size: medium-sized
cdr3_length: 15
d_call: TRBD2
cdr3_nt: TGTGCCAGCACCCTGGGGGAGGGATTAAACAATGAGCAGTTCTTC
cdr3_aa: CASTLGEGLNNEQFF

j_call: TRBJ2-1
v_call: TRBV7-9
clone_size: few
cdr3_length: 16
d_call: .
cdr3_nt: TGTGCCAGCAGCTTGGGAGTAGGTGCAGGGAACAATGAGCAGTTCTTC
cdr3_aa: CASSLGVGAGNNEQFF

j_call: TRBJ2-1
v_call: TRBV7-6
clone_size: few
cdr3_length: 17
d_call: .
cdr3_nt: TGTGCCAGCAGCTTATCTTATGTAAGGGGGGCCGGCAATGAGCAGTTCTTC
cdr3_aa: CASSLSYVRGAGNEQFF

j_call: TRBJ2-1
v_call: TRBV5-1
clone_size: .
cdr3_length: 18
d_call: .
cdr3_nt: TGCGCCAGCTGGTCCTCACCCCCCGGGACCTTGCAGAACAATGAGCAGTTCTTC
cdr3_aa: CASWSSPPGTLQNNEQFF

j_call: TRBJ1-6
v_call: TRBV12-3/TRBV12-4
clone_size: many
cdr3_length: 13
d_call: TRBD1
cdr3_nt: TGTGCCAGCAAACCCACAGGGGATTCACCCCTCCACTTT
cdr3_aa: CASKPTGDSPLHF

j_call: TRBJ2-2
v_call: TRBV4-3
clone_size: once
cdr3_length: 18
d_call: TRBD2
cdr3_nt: TGCGCCAGCAGCCAAGGGGGACTAGCGGGGGGGCATACCGGGGAGCTGTTTTTT
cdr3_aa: CASSQGGLAGGHTGELFF

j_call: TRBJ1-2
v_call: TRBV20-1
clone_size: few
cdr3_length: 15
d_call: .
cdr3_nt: TGCAGTGCTAGAGCCGCCCGGGGGGGAGTCTATGGCTACACCTTC
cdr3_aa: CSARAARGGVYGYTF

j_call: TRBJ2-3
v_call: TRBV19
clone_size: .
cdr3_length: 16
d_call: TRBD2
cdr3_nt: TGTGCCAGTAGTGGGGGGACTAGCGGGGGCACAGATACGCAGTATTTT
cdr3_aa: CASSGGTSGGTDTQYF

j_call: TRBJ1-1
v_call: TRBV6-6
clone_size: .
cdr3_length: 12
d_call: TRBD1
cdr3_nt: TGTGCCAGCAGTTACGCGGACAGGGTGGCTTTCTTT
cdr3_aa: CASSYADRVAFF

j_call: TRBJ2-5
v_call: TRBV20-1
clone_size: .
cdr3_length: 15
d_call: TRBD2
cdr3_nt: TGCAGTGTTCCACCTCATAGCGGGGAAGCGGGGACCCAGTACTTC
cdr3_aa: CSVPPHSGEAGTQYF

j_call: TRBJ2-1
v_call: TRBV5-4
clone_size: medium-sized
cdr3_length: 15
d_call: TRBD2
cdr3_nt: TGTGCCAGCACCCATAGCGGGAGGACCTACAATGAGCAGTTCTTC
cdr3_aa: CASTHSGRTYNEQFF

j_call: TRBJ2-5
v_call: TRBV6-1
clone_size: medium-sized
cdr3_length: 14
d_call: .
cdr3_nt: TGTGCCAGCCGGAGGGTACCGGACCAAGAGACCCAGTACTTC
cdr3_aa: CASRRVPDQETQYF

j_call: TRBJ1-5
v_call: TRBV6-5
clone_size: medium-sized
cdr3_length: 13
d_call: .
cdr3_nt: TGTGCCAGCAGTTACTCGAGCAATCAGCCCCAGCATTTT
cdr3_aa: CASSYSSNQPQHF

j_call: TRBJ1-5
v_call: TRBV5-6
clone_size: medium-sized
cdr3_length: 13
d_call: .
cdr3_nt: TGTGCCAGCAGCTTGTGGGAGTCCTTGCCCCAGCATTTT
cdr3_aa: CASSLWESLPQHF